The sequence of this T cell receptor (beta chain) was determined in a study of radiotherapy plus CTLA-4 blockade in lung cancer. Overall study results and limits: Early blood T cell clone dynamics reportedly forecast response best, with interferon-beta. Tumor-origin TCR clones grew in blood after radiotherapy plus ipilimumab.

With regard to this clone: Its antigen is undetermined.

Measured with immunoSEQ multiplex PCR; TCRdb has only the in-frame clones, and not every one. The sample lists more than 55,000 clones, around four fifths occurring once. Those patients who had chemo-refractory metastatic non-small-cell lung cancer were given focal radiation along with CTLA-4 blockade through ipilimumab. This receptor was taken from a human donor with non-small cell lung cancer who had a partial response to radiotherapy plus ipilimumab. This specimen consisted of peripheral blood, obtained from a patient treated with radiotherapy plus ipilimumab.

CDR3 DNA sequence: TGTGCCAGCAGCTTAGTCTTCACTGAAGCTTTCTTT. Its protein is CASSLVFTEAFF. The chain has TRBV7-2 and TRBJ1-1; D ambiguous. The CDR3 contains 12 residues. The ends were cut back, 1 base at V and 4 bases at J, with 4 bases in the middle. The germline V gene encodes CDR1 SGHTA and CDR2 FQGNSA.